Here is one TCR beta chain with its context. This clone showed up just once. It lacks a known antigen. No per-base quality is available; no much larger clone lies one base away. Via the germline V gene (reference sequence), CDR1 is SEHNR and CDR2 FQNEAQ. Reading from cysteine to phenylalanine, the CDR3 counts 15 amino acids. The only DNA kept is the CDR3, 45 bases in frame from the first base. The V end loses 1 base and the J end loses 4 bases, and a stretch of 13 bases separates them. Using the deep immunoSEQ assay, multiplex PCR amplified TCR CDR3 regions from genomic DNA. Extracted genomic DNA from each cell subset was spread evenly across all wells of several immunoSEQ 96-well plates, with each plate serving as a replicate. Each replicate PCR for sorted subsets received around 200 ng genomic DNA, equal to tens of thousands of T cell genomes. The purified libraries were quantified using a Qubit 3.0 fluorometer, sized with a Bioanalyzer 2100, and then quantified again using the KAPA Library Quantification kit. Each immunoSEQ 96-well plate was sequenced on its own single-read 150-cycle Illumina NextSeq 550 flow cell. The original methods were these. Because only junctional sequences without quality scores were contained in the immunoSEQ output, filtering matching that applied to full-length reads could not be performed. Sequences were annotated with PyIR, a Python wrapper for IgBLAST v1.9, using IMGT germline references to assign V/J genes and CDR3. Any read was removed if the V/J assignment was weak (E-value above 1e-6), the CDR3 was missing, or the read contained stop codons, out-of-frame junctions, or ambiguous translated residues. A V3J clonotype was defined by an identical inferred V gene, J gene, and CDR3 amino acid sequence. To compute the percentage overlap between repertoires, the number of shared unique clonotypes was divided by the size of the smaller repertoire. Repertoire richness was assessed with RTK rarefaction, the Chao1 estimator, and Recon v2.1 estimates of unobserved clonotypes. OLGA was used to compute generation probabilities for all TCRbeta clonotypes that the gDNA method yielded from a few donors. The source is immuneACCESS, and TCRdb retained only in-frame sequences with V and J called. Part of the clones is not carried over; for the studies checked, unresolved V genes explain less than half of this, and the remainder is unexplained. V, J and clone size were drawn from that table, and D and trimming were deduced from the DNA. The sample table lists around 700,000 clones, around 72% of them with a count of one. The top ten clonotypes cover about 1.8% of the sample.

The entry originates in a study of shared clonotypes between healthy human individuals (dated by TCRdb to about 2020). Study-level background: Three men and two women, aged 18 to 49 years, made up the cohort. Different laboratories and diverse techniques were used to prepare libraries and sequence TCR repertoires, to increase sequencing depth and limit assay-specific biases. Blood TCR repertoires of about 5 healthy adults were deeply sequenced to estimate repertoire size and the extent of clonotype sharing between individuals. For each donor, three plates each were used for CD4 naive and CD4 memory, two plates were used for CD8 naive, and one plate was used for CD8 memory. Leukapheresis yielded between about 0.85 and 9.5 billion PBMCs per donor. Here is what the overall study found, with its caveats: Pairwise subsampling indicated that sequencing depth was expected to affect the degree of clonotype sharing among donors. Rarefaction of sorted-subset datasets indicated incomplete sequencing despite the large sequencing depth. Only blood was sampled, and tissue TCR repertoires likely differ from those in blood. Higher generation probabilities were observed for clonotypes shared by all four sorted-subset donors than for non-shared clonotypes. Naive subsets generally had larger estimated clonotype richness than memory subsets. Around 5% of naive CD4, around 3.6% of naive CD8, roughly 2.5% of memory CD4, and about 0.4% of memory CD8 clonotypes were shared across several donors. Because the study included only a small number of donors, the genetic and exposure-history diversity represented was limited.

Healthy HIV-negative adults with no recently reported acute infections or vaccinations were included as donors. Every donor was a Caucasian adult living in Nashville, Tennessee, USA. Magnetic negative selection was used to enrich CD4+ T cells, after which naive cells were positively selected on CD45RA and the negative fraction became the memory subset. After blood collection by leukapheresis, PBMCs were isolated using Ficoll-Histopaque density gradient centrifugation and then cryopreserved in the vapor phase of liquid nitrogen. Analytical flow cytometry was used to check the purity and quantity of each magnetically sorted T cell population. From each sorted fraction, genomic DNA was isolated and quantified by UV absorbance on a Nanodrop 2000c.

This clonotype was obtained from a woman in her 30s in good health. The chain is made from TRBV7-9 and TRBJ1-1, with no confidently assigned D gene. Sequences were obtained from memory CD4+ T cells sorted from blood. Taken with the paper, the label for cell subset or site translates to: CD45RA-negative fraction. The CDR3 in this case is CASSLGLAWSTEAFF. The DNA sequence reads TGTGCCAGCAGCTTAGGTCTGGCTTGGAGCACTGAAGCTTTCTTT.